This T cell receptor (beta chain) was sequenced in a study of shared clonotypes between healthy human individuals. Study-wide background: There were three CD4 naive, three CD4 memory, two CD8 naive and one CD8 memory plates per donor.

Naive CD8 isolation took CD45RO-negative cells positively selected for CCR7 and excluded terminally differentiated effector memory CD45RA+ cells. The protocol was immunoSEQ multiplex PCR, while the TCRdb copy is restricted to in-frame clones and leaves out a portion. The sample carries about 2 million clones, 85% to 95% recorded once. Turning to this clone: Its matching antigen is unknown.

General study findings and limits: Non-shared clonotypes had lower generation probabilities than clonotypes shared by all four sorted-subset donors.

Germline CDR1 MNHEY, CDR2 SMNVEV (reference sequence). The CDR3 sequence is 17 residues long. The V gene lost 5 bases and the J gene lost 0 bases, with 16 bases spanning the gap. The sample taken for sequencing was naive CD8+ T cells sorted from blood. The chain employs TRBV27 and TRBJ2-2; TRBD1 might be the D (6 bases). The clonotype was recovered from a man younger than 35 in good health. Here the CDR3 DNA reads TGTGCCAGCAGTCTTCCCGACAGGCACGCGAACACCGGGGAGCTGTTTTTT. It codes for CASSLPDRHANTGELFF.